This T cell receptor (beta chain) was found in a study of T cell responses to AZD1222 COVID-19 vaccine. On this clone itself: Antigen unknown.

Points from the study as a whole: The donor cohort was predominantly white British with a female majority, and clonal diversity may have been underestimated.

Assay used: immunoSEQ multiplex PCR; TCRdb lists only in-frame clones, some missing. The table records some 120,000 clones, 86% of them present only once. CDR1 is SGHVS, CDR2 FNYEAQ, per germline. CDR3 length: 15 residues. Trimming cost V 5 bases and J 4 bases, with 17 bases left between them. The TCR comes from an adult in good health. The chain couples TRBV7-6 to TRBJ1-2, with D tentatively TRBD1 (5 bases). The input for sequencing was peripheral blood, taken on day 0 of AZD1222 vaccination. CDR3 protein: CASSQMGGGPYGYTF. The CDR3 DNA reads as TGTGCCAGCAGCCAAATGGGGGGGGGACCCTATGGCTACACCTTC.